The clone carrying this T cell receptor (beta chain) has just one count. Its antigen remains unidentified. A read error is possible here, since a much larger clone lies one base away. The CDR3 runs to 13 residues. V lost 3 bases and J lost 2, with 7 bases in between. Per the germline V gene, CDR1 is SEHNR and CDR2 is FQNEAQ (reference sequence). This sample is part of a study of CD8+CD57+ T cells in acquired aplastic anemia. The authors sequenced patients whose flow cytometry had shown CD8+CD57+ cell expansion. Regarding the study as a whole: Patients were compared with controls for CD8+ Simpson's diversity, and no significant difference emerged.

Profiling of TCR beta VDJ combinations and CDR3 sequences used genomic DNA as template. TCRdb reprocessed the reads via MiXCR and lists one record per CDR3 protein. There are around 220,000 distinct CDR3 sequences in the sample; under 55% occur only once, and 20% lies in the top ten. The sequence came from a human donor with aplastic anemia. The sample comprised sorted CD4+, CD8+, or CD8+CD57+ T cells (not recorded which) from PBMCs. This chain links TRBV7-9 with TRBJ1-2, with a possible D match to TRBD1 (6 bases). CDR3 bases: TGTGCCAGCAGCTTTGGACAGAACTATGGCTACACCTTC. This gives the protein CASSFGQNYGYTF.